This T cell receptor beta chain came from a study of blood T cell repertoires in COVID-19. Study context: Collection of acute and convalescent COVID-19 samples took place in the United States, Italy and Spain. In each case, the material was cDNA or gDNA derived from T cells, B-cell-depleted T cells, or PBMCs.

Germline assignment: CDR1 MNHEY and CDR2 SMNVEV (reference sequence). The CDR3 consists of 15 residues. With 4 bases clipped from V and 3 bases from J, the junction kept 6 bases outside the gene matches. Original processing methods: Quantification of nucleated cells was approximated via reference gene primer amplification. Assay used: immunoSEQ multiplex PCR; TCRdb lists only in-frame clones, some missing. V and J calls and clone size are copied from that table; D and trimming were computed from the DNA. The repertoire holds 70,000 to 95,000 clones, with about 90% as singletons. This sequence originates from a woman older than 75 with acute or convalescent COVID-19. The V and J genes are TRBV27 and TRBJ2-7; 10 nucleotides align to TRBD2. Specimen: peripheral blood. CDR3: CASSSGTSEIYEQYF. The CDR3 DNA reads as TGTGCCAGCAGTTCTGGGACTAGCGAGATCTACGAGCAGTACTTC.